The 29 T cell receptor beta chains below all came from one sample that was sequenced in a study of cytomegalovirus exposure and HLA in healthy donors. PCR involved 60 Vbeta and 13 Jbeta primers. TCRdb's table, derived via immunoSEQ multiplex PCR, lists solely in-frame clones and lacks some. Of 130,000 to 150,000 clones listed, 70% to 90% are singletons. Source material: PBMCs. The receptors were sampled from a woman in her thirties or forties in good health and CMV-seropositive.

The V and J genes are TRBV5-1 and TRBJ2-2, with TRBD2 matching over 8 bases. CDR1 is SGHRS, CDR2 YFSETQ, per germline. V lost 3 bases and J lost 0; bases outside the gene matches: 10. The CDR3 totals 18 residues. CDR3 residues: CASSSTLFSGTNTGELFF. The CDR3 DNA reads as TGCGCCAGCAGCTCCACCTTATTTAGCGGGACGAACACCGGGGAGCTGTTTTTT.

The rearrangement joins TRBV5-6 to TRBJ2-3, with TRBD1 as a possible D gene (6 bases). The CDR3 spans 15 residues. Trimming left V 5 bases short and J 3 bases short, with 16 bases between. In germline, CDR1 is SGHDT, CDR2 YYEEEE. CDR3 protein: CASSSEGRGTDTQYF. In nucleotides, the CDR3 is TGTGCCAGCAGTTCTGAGGGCAGGGGTACAGATACGCAGTATTTT.

The V call is TRBV5-4, the J call TRBJ2-7, with 8 bases matching TRBD1. Germline assignment: CDR1 SGHNT and CDR2 YYREEE (reference sequence). There are 16 residues in the CDR3. With V trimmed by 4 bases and J by 2 bases, 11 bases remained unmatched. In DNA, the CDR3 is TGTGCCAGCAGCCTAAACCTCGGACAGGGCACCTACGAGCAGTACTTC. Its protein is CASSLNLGQGTYEQYF.

The V gene is TRBV5-4, the J gene TRBJ2-3; 10 bases align to TRBD2. V gave up 4 bases and J gave up 11 bases; unmatched junction bases: 10. Germline CDR1 is SGHNT and CDR2 is YYREEE (reference sequence). The CDR3 is 14 amino acids. Here the CDR3 DNA reads TGTGCCAGCAGCCCCGATCTAGCGGGAGTAAAGCAGTATTTT. It specifies CASSPDLAGVKQYF.

The gene calls are TRBV7-2 and TRBJ2-5; weak D call: TRBD1 (5 bases). Per germline, CDR1 SGHTA and CDR2 FQGNSA. Trimming removed 5 bases at V and 2 bases at J, with 18 bases between. The CDR3 sequence is 16 residues long. CDR3 loop: CASSRALGRVQETQYF. The CDR3 DNA reads as TGTGCCAGCAGCCGCGCCCTCGGCAGGGTGCAAGAGACCCAGTACTTC.

The chain carries TRBV2 and TRBJ2-2; D remains ambiguous. Trimming stripped 4 bases from V and 0 bases from J, with 6 bases between. The CDR3 runs to 14 residues. Germline CDR1 and CDR2: SNHLY and FYNNEI. CDR3 DNA sequence: TGTGCCAGCAGTGTCGTCTCGAACACCGGGGAGCTGTTTTTT. Translated: CASSVVSNTGELFF. The whole variable domain, filled in from reference TRBV2 and TRBJ2-2, reads EPEVTQTPSHQVTQMGQEVILRCVPISNHLYFYWYRQILGQKVEFLVSFYNNEISEKSEIFDDQFSVERPDGSNFTLKIRSTKLEDSAMYFCASSVVSNTGELFFGEGSRLTVL.

The chain carries TRBV6-1 and TRBJ2-7; weak D call: TRBD1 (7 bases). The V gene's germline CDR1 is MNHNS and CDR2 SASEGT. V dropped 2 bases and J dropped 7 bases, with 12 bases sitting between them. The CDR3 extends over 13 amino acids. In DNA, the CDR3 is TGTGCCAGCAGTGAATGGTCAGGGGGGGAGCAGTACTTC. Its protein product is CASSEWSGGEQYF.

This clone qualifies as medium-sized. This specimen includes other DNA sequences encoding the same CDR3. The CDR3 reads CASSEQGTGELFF. In DNA form, the CDR3 reads TGTGCCAGCAGTGAACAGGGGACCGGGGAGCTGTTTTTT. V is TRBV6-4 and J is TRBJ2-2, with 7 bases fitting TRBD1. Trimming removed 3 bases from V and 5 bases from J; junction bases left unmatched: 0. The germline V gene has CDR1 MRHNA and CDR2 SNTAGT. The CDR3 runs 13 residues.

The genes are TRBV6-5 and TRBJ1-6; D is ambiguous. The CDR3 spans 12 residues. CDR1 is MNHEY, CDR2 SVGAGI, per germline. V dropped 5 bases and J dropped 9 bases, with 8 bases sitting between them. The CDR3 sequence is CASSTPGSPLHF. DNA for the CDR3: TGTGCCAGCAGTACCCCGGGTTCACCCCTCCACTTT.

The chain couples TRBV5-8 to TRBJ2-1; no firm D call. The CDR3 length is 13 residues. CDR1 is SGHTS and CDR2 is YDEGEE in the germline V gene. V shed 2 bases and J shed 6 bases, with 9 bases lying between them. The CDR3 region has the DNA TGTGCCAGCAGCTTCTGGTCAGGCAATGAGCAGTTCTTC. It translates to CASSFWSGNEQFF.

This sequence joins TRBV5-6 and TRBJ2-7, with 14 bases lining up with TRBD2. Germline CDR1 SGHDT, CDR2 YYEEEE. The CDR3 extends over 15 amino acids. J was trimmed by 4 bases and V by 3 bases; bases with no gene match: 3. CDR3 in DNA: TGTGCCAGCAGCTGGACTAGCGGGAGGCCTTACGAGCAGTACTTC. Amino acids: CASSWTSGRPYEQYF.

CDR3: CASSAGLDTGELFF. In DNA, the CDR3 is TGTGCCAGCAGCGCCGGGTTAGACACCGGGGAGCTGTTTTTT. This sequence joins TRBV6-4 and TRBJ2-2; no firm D call. CDR3 length: 14 amino acids. CDR1 and CDR2 (germline): MRHNA, SNTAGT. Deletions cut 6 bases from V and 3 bases from J, with 11 bases between.

This clone was recorded only once. The chain joins TRBV2 to TRBJ2-1; perhaps TRBD1 as D (6 bases). The length of the CDR3 is 15 residues. Trimming cost V 11 bases and J 0 bases, with 17 bases left between them. CDR1 is SNHLY, CDR2 FYNNEI, per germline. The CDR3: CACCRGTISYNEQFF. The CDR3 bases are TGTGCCTGCTGTAGGGGGACGATCTCCTACAATGAGCAGTTCTTC.

The chain combines TRBV5-6 with TRBJ1-5; a possible D gene is TRBD1 (5 bases). Germline V gives CDR1 SGHDT, CDR2 YYEEEE. The V and J ends lost 1 base and 2 bases respectively, with 10 bases between them. This CDR3 is built from 15 residues. The CDR3 region has the DNA TGTGCCAGCAGCTTGAGGACGGGGGGCAATCAGCCCCAGCATTTT. It yields the protein CASSLRTGGNQPQHF.

This sequence joins TRBV19 and TRBJ2-1, with 9 bases fitting TRBD2. V shed 4 bases, J shed 4 bases, and the junction held 8 bases outside the gene matches. The CDR3 has 16 residues. Germline-derived CDR1 and CDR2 are LNHDA and SQIVND (reference sequence). The chain's CDR3 is CASSTSGTSSYNEQFF. The DNA of the CDR3 is TGTGCCAGTAGTACCAGCGGGACTAGCAGTTACAATGAGCAGTTCTTC.

V is TRBV12-5 and J is TRBJ2-2, with D maybe TRBD2 (7 bases). The CDR3 totals 16 residues. CDR1 is LGHNT, CDR2 FRNRAP, per germline. Trimming took off 7 bases at V and 4 bases at J, with 19 bases between the two ends. CDR3 region: CASDPEEGGATGELFF. In DNA, the CDR3 is TGTGCTAGTGACCCAGAGGAAGGGGGGGCCACCGGGGAGCTGTTTTTT. Full variable domain (missing parts from reference TRBV12-5 and TRBJ2-2): DARVTQTPRHKVTEMGQEVTMRCQPILGHNTVFWYRQTMMQGLELLAYFRNRAPLDDSGMPKDRFSAEMPDATLATLKIQPSEPRDSAVYFCASDPEEGGATGELFFGEGSRLTVL.

Note on this clone: Germline is not matched at one junction end, which may reflect a read error. This rearrangement joins TRBV7-9 to TRBJ2-2; D unresolved. This CDR3 comprises 13 residues. Germline V gene lookup returns CDR1 SEHNR and CDR2 FQNEAQ (reference sequence). The CDR3 loop reads CSSSFGGTGELFF. Here the CDR3 DNA reads TGTTCCAGCAGCTTTGGCGGAACCGGGGAGCTGTTTTTT.

This clone was recorded a few times. The chain joins TRBV9 to TRBJ1-2, with 7 bases identical to TRBD1. The CDR3 is made up of 15 amino acids. Germline assignment: CDR1 SGDLS and CDR2 YYNGEE. Trimming took 0 bases from V and 7 from J; bases not matched to a gene: 9. The CDR3 nucleotides are TGTGCCAGCAGCGTAGTGGTAGGACAGGCGACTGGCTACACCTTC. Translating it yields CASSVVVGQATGYTF. Based on the CDR3 plus reference TRBV9 and TRBJ1-2, the full variable domain is DSGVTQTPKHLITATGQRVTLRCSPRSGDLSVYWYQQSLDQGLQFLIQYYNGEERAKGNILERFSAQQFPDLHSELNLSSLELGDSALYFCASSVVVGQATGYTFGSGTRLTVV.

This clone was counted only a few times. The rearrangement links TRBV7-9 to TRBJ1-1; tentative D call: TRBD1 (5 bases). Deletions cut 3 bases from V and 4 bases from J, with 12 bases between. The CDR3 has 14 residues. CDR1 is SEHNR and CDR2 is FQNEAQ in the germline V gene (reference sequence). This chain's CDR3 is CASSLGPGGTEAFF. CDR3 in DNA: TGTGCCAGCAGCTTGGGGCCGGGGGGCACTGAAGCTTTCTTT.

This chain joins TRBV5-5 and TRBJ2-7, with 7 bases that match TRBD1. This CDR3 spans 13 amino acids. V gave up 0 bases and J gave up 4 bases; unmatched junction bases: 1. Per the germline V gene, CDR1 is SGHKS and CDR2 is YYEKEE (reference sequence). In DNA form, the CDR3 reads TGTGCCAGCAGCTTGGACAGGGGATACGAGCAGTACTTC. It translates to CASSLDRGYEQYF.

The rearrangement uses TRBV19 and TRBJ2-1; 7 nucleotides align to TRBD1. The CDR3 sequence is 14 residues long. Germline CDR1 is LNHDA and CDR2 is SQIVND (reference sequence). The V and J ends lost 2 bases and 7 bases, in that order; junction bases with no gene match: 5. The CDR3 loop is CASSITLTGNEQFF. CDR3 sequence (DNA): TGTGCCAGTAGTATAACGCTGACAGGGAATGAGCAGTTCTTC.

The gene calls are TRBV7-6 and TRBJ1-4; TRBD1 aligns across 9 bases. Germline V gene sequence: CDR1 SGHVS, CDR2 FNYEAQ. V shed 4 bases and J 3 bases; nucleotides not matched to a gene: 3. This CDR3 is built from 15 residues. CDR3 residues: CASSSGQGPNEKLFF. The DNA for the CDR3 is TGTGCCAGCAGCTCAGGACAGGGGCCTAATGAAAAACTGTTTTTT.

This clone appeared once. The chain joins TRBV25-1 to TRBJ2-1, with D possibly TRBD1 on 7 matching bases. The V gene's germline CDR1 is MGHDK and CDR2 SYGVNS. The V end was cut by 3 bases, the J end by 6 bases, with 12 bases between. This CDR3 is built from 14 residues. In DNA form, the CDR3 reads TGTGCCAGCAGTGACGCAGGGGGGTCCAATGAGCAGTTCTTC. Its translation is CASSDAGGSNEQFF. The complete variable domain, with remaining parts taken from reference TRBV25-1 and TRBJ2-1, reads EADIYQTPRYLVIGTGKKITLECSQTMGHDKMYWYQQDPGMELHLIHYSYGVNSTEKGDLSSESTVSRIRTEHFPLTLESARPSHTSQYLCASSDAGGSNEQFFGPGTRLTVL.

The chain carries TRBV6-1 and TRBJ1-5; a possible D gene is TRBD1 (5 bases). V lost 6 bases to trimming and J lost 4 bases, with 13 bases between them. The germline V gene has CDR1 MNHNS and CDR2 SASEGT. The CDR3 is made up of 14 amino acids. The CDR3 nucleotides are TGTGCCAGCAGCGGGTGGGGCGAAAATCAGCCCCAGCATTTT. This sequence encodes CASSGWGENQPQHF.

The V gene is TRBV19, the J gene TRBJ2-2; possible D gene TRBD2, 6 bases. The germline CDR1 and CDR2 sequences are LNHDA and SQIVND (reference sequence). The V and J ends lost 6 bases and 0 bases respectively, with 11 bases between them. The CDR3 loop spans 15 amino acids. For the CDR3, the DNA is TGTGCCAGTAGGGTTAGCGGCGCGAACACCGGGGAGCTGTTTTTT. Translating it yields CASRVSGANTGELFF.

The CDR3 loop is CASSQGTSGGASKNIQYF. CDR3 in DNA: TGCGCCAGCAGCCAAGGGACTAGCGGGGGGGCGTCCAAAAACATTCAGTACTTC. The rearrangement joins TRBV4-1 to TRBJ2-4; 15 positions agree with TRBD2. The J segment lost 2 bases and the V segment lost 1 base, leaving 3 bases of the junction unmatched. Germline-derived CDR1 and CDR2 are MGHRA and YSYEKL. The CDR3 loop spans 18 amino acids.

CDR3 sequence: CAWSVGGVETQYF. CDR3 DNA: TGTGCCTGGAGTGTAGGAGGGGTAGAGACCCAGTACTTC. The chain links TRBV30 to TRBJ2-5; D may be TRBD2 (6 bases). The CDR3 covers 13 residues. Trimming pared 0 bases from V and 4 bases from J, leaving 9 bases between. CDR1 and CDR2 from the germline V gene are GTSNPN and SVGIG (reference sequence).

This rearrangement joins TRBV19 to TRBJ2-1; D possibly corresponds to TRBD1 (6 bases). The CDR3 spans 15 residues. Trimming removed 7 bases from V and 0 bases from J, with 13 bases in between. Germline CDR1 reads LNHDA; CDR2 reads SQIVND (reference sequence). The CDR3 protein is CASTLDRSSYNEQFF. The CDR3 DNA follows: TGTGCCAGTACCCTGGACAGAAGCTCCTACAATGAGCAGTTCTTC.

The J gene is TRBJ2-2, the V gene TRBV28; 7 nucleotides align to TRBD1. This CDR3 comprises 14 residues. Germline-derived CDR1 and CDR2 are MDHEN and SYDVKM. Trimming at V came to 8 bases and at J to 3 bases, leaving 6 bases not matched to a gene. The CDR3 DNA reads TGTGCCAGCGCAAGGACAGGTGACACCGGGGAGCTGTTTTTT. This translates into CASARTGDTGELFF.